Sequencing of this T cell receptor (beta chain) was carried out in a study of blood T cell repertoires in COVID-19. Clinical histories supplied by participants themselves formed the basis of cohort assignment. Measured with immunoSEQ multiplex PCR; TCRdb has only the in-frame clones, and not every one. The sample includes 490,000 or so clones, approximately 91% of them seen just once. This CDR3 contains 15 residues. Losses at the gene ends were 4 bases for V and 4 bases for J; bases not matched to a gene: 9. Germline V gene sequence: CDR1 SNHLY, CDR2 FYNNEI. The TCR was taken from a woman aged 55-75 years who had recovered from COVID-19. Sequences were obtained from PBMCs or T cells enriched from blood (not recorded which). V is TRBV2 and J is TRBJ2-5; 7 nucleotides agree with TRBD2. CDR3 sequence reads: CASSGGHSGGETQYF. DNA of the CDR3: TGTGCCAGCAGTGGTGGACACTCGGGGGGAGAGACCCAGTACTTC.